The 25 T cell receptor beta chains in this list originate from one sample, sequenced in a study of blood T cell repertoires in COVID-19. Sequencing was performed with immunoSEQ multiplex PCR; in TCRdb, only in-frame clones are kept and a portion is missing. The profile covers under 130,000 clones, with approximately 72% appearing a single time and roughly a fifth taken by the ten largest. The specimen was peripheral blood. Every receptor here comes from a woman in her 70s with acute or convalescent COVID-19.

The chain is built from TRBV3-1 (or the pseudogene TRBV3-2) and TRBJ1-1, with 11 positions matching TRBD1. The CDR3 has 16 residues. V lost 4 bases to trimming and J lost 0 bases; unmatched junction nucleotides: 4. The germline CDR1 and CDR2 sequences are LGHDT and YNNKEL (reference sequence). The CDR3 nucleotides read TGTGCCAGCAGCCTCCGGGACAGGGGGATGAACACTGAAGCTTTCTTT. Its protein product is CASSLRDRGMNTEAFF.

The genes are TRBV27 and TRBJ2-3; 13 positions agree with TRBD2. From germline, CDR1 is MNHEY and CDR2 SMNVEV (reference sequence). With 2 bases clipped from V and 0 bases from J, the junction kept 2 bases outside the gene matches. This CDR3 contains 17 residues. CDR3 loop: CASSLPGLAGSTDTQYF. CDR3 sequence (DNA): TGTGCCAGCAGTTTACCGGGACTAGCGGGGAGCACAGATACGCAGTATTTT.

The chain has TRBV5-5 and TRBJ2-7, with TRBD2 as a possible D gene (6 bases). Germline values: CDR1 SGHKS, CDR2 YYEKEE (reference sequence). The CDR3 sequence is 14 residues long. Trimming stripped 0 bases from V and 4 bases from J, with 11 bases between. CDR3 coding DNA: TGTGCCAGCAGCTTGGGCCCTGGAGGGTACGAGCAGTACTTC. Protein: CASSLGPGGYEQYF.

V gene TRBV13 combines with J gene TRBJ2-7; TRBD2 aligns across 8 bases. V lost 1 base and J lost 2; bases outside the gene matches: 4. The CDR3 is made up of 15 amino acids. Germline CDR1 reads PRHDT; CDR2 reads FYEKMQ (reference sequence). The CDR3 region is CASSLDTGGPYEQYF. CDR3 sequence (DNA): TGTGCCAGCAGCTTAGACACGGGGGGGCCCTACGAGCAGTACTTC.

This clone showed up just a few times. This chain joins TRBV7-9 and TRBJ1-2; 9 positions agree with TRBD1. The CDR3 covers 15 residues. J lost 5 bases, V lost 5 bases, and 9 bases had no gene match. Germline V lookup: CDR1 SEHNR, CDR2 FQNEAQ (reference sequence). CDR3 residues: CASSHQDRGSYGYTF. The DNA of the CDR3 is TGTGCCAGCAGCCACCAAGACAGGGGGTCTTATGGCTACACCTTC.

The V call is TRBV5-1, the J call TRBJ1-3, with 8 nucleotides matching TRBD1. The CDR3 loop spans 16 amino acids. CDR1 SGHRS and CDR2 YFSETQ come from the germline V gene. With 0 bases clipped from V and 4 bases from J, the junction kept 6 bases outside the gene matches. The DNA of the CDR3 is TGCGCCAGCAGCTTGGAGCCAGGGGGCGACGGAAACACCATATATTTT. Its translation is CASSLEPGGDGNTIYF.

This clone was counted once. The chain carries TRBV5-6 and TRBJ2-5; perhaps TRBD1 as D (6 bases). V was clipped by 6 bases and J by 4 bases, with 16 bases between them. The germline V gene encodes CDR1 SGHDT and CDR2 YYEEEE. The CDR3 is made up of 14 amino acids. Here the CDR3 reads CASTGRGERETQYF. The CDR3 DNA reads TGTGCCAGCACGGGCAGGGGTGAGCGAGAGACCCAGTACTTC.

This chain joins TRBV4-1 and TRBJ2-7; D is possibly TRBD1 (5 bases). The CDR3 is 16 amino acids. V lost 0 bases and J lost 0, with 12 bases in between. The germline V gene encodes CDR1 MGHRA and CDR2 YSYEKL. CDR3 nucleotide sequence: TGCGCCAGCAGCCAAGATCCACAGGCTAACTCCTACGAGCAGTACTTC. Encoded protein: CASSQDPQANSYEQYF.

J is TRBJ1-3 and V is TRBV19, with D tentatively TRBD1 (5 bases). V was trimmed by 3 bases and J by 0 bases, leaving 9 bases between them. Germline CDR1 LNHDA, CDR2 SQIVND (reference sequence). The CDR3 is 15 amino acids. DNA of the CDR3: TGTGCCAGTAGTATTCCAGGGCCCTCTGGAAACACCATATATTTT. It is translated as CASSIPGPSGNTIYF.

This sequence joins TRBV24-1 and TRBJ2-3; D may be TRBD1 (6 bases). V was pared by 7 bases and J by 3 bases, with 10 bases between. Germline V gene lookup returns CDR1 KGHDR and CDR2 SFDVKD. This CDR3 has 13 amino acids. The CDR3 sequence: CATSQQGTDTQYF. DNA for the CDR3: TGTGCCACCAGCCAACAGGGTACAGATACGCAGTATTTT.

The J gene is TRBJ2-3, the V gene TRBV29-1; no definite D call. The CDR3 consists of 13 residues. V was cut by 2 bases and J by 2 bases, with 8 bases left in between. Per germline, CDR1 SQVTM and CDR2 ANQGSEA. The CDR3 bases are TGCAGCGTTGAATTTTTCAACACAGATACGCAGTATTTT. It is translated as CSVEFFNTDTQYF.

The V call is TRBV30, the J call TRBJ1-6, with 9 nucleotides matching TRBD1. Trimming at V came to 5 bases and at J to 8 bases, leaving 4 bases not matched to a gene. The CDR3 runs to 13 residues. Germline V gene data show CDR1 as GTSNPN and CDR2 as SVGIG (reference sequence). DNA of the CDR3: TGTGCCTGGGACAGGGGGATCGATTCACCCCTCCACTTT. Its translation: CAWDRGIDSPLHF. The full variable domain, its missing parts supplied by reference TRBV30 and TRBJ1-6, is SQTIHQWPATLVQPVGSPLSLECTVEGTSNPNLYWYRQAAGRGLQLLFYSVGIGQISSEVPQNLSASRPQDRQFILSSKKLLLSDSGFYLCAWDRGIDSPLHFGNGTRLTVT.

V gene TRBV6-6 combines with J gene TRBJ1-5; TRBD1 matches at 8 bases. From germline, CDR1 is MNHNY and CDR2 SVGAGI (reference sequence). Trimming at V came to 1 base and at J to 7 bases, leaving 3 bases not matched to a gene. The CDR3 sequence is 14 residues long. The CDR3: CASSYLGQDQPQHF. CDR3 nucleotide sequence: TGTGCCAGCAGTTACTTGGGACAGGACCAGCCCCAGCATTTT.

This chain joins TRBV5-1 and TRBJ2-1; 7 nucleotides line up with TRBD1. V trimming: 7 bases; J trimming: 0 bases; junction bases outside the gene matches: 7. Germline-derived CDR1 and CDR2 are SGHRS and YFSETQ. This CDR3 has 15 residues. CDR3 loop: CASGRGGNSYNEQFF. The CDR3, as DNA: TGCGCCAGCGGCCGAGGGGGCAACTCCTACAATGAGCAGTTCTTC.

The chain recombines TRBV7-2 with TRBJ1-2, with unresolved D. Deletions cut 4 bases from V and 2 bases from J, with 5 bases between. Looked up from germline, CDR1 is SGHTA and CDR2 is FQGNSA. The CDR3 spans 12 residues. CDR3 DNA: TGTGCCAGCAGCTCTATCAACTATGGCTACACCTTC. Translating it yields CASSSINYGYTF.

A few counts support this clone. The chain links TRBV11-2 to TRBJ2-1; TRBD2 matches at 7 bases. Germline loops: CDR1 SGHAT, CDR2 FQNNGV. The CDR3 totals 18 residues. V shed 5 bases, J shed 2 bases, and the junction held 15 bases outside the gene matches. This CDR3 reads CASSRDGRGGSAYNEQFF. The DNA for the CDR3 is TGTGCCAGCAGCCGCGACGGGCGCGGGGGTTCTGCCTACAATGAGCAGTTCTTC.

J is TRBJ2-7 and V is TRBV6-6; 8 bases are a match to TRBD1. The CDR3 contains 14 residues. With V trimmed by 5 bases and J by 6 bases, 9 bases remained unmatched. From germline, CDR1 is MNHNY and CDR2 SVGAGI (reference sequence). The CDR3 reads CASSGGQGKAEQYF. For the CDR3, the DNA is TGTGCCAGCAGTGGCGGACAGGGAAAGGCCGAGCAGTACTTC.

This chain uses TRBV4-2 with TRBJ1-1; 8 nucleotides agree with TRBD1. The CDR3 covers 15 residues. The germline gives CDR1 LGHNA, CDR2 YNFKEQ. Germline trimming cut 3 bases from V and 1 base from J; bases unmatched to any gene: 4. CDR3 coding DNA: TGTGCCAGCAGCCAGGGGGACAGGTCGAACACTGAAGCTTTCTTT. It specifies CASSQGDRSNTEAFF.

This clone occurred once. The chain is built from TRBV30 and TRBJ1-1; D unclear. With 0 bases removed from V and 1 base from J, the gap between germline ends came to 3 bases. Germline assignment: CDR1 GTSNPN and CDR2 SVGIG (reference sequence). The CDR3 covers 12 residues. For the CDR3, the DNA is TGTGCCTGGAGTGTGGCGAACACTGAAGCTTTCTTT. Its translation: CAWSVANTEAFF.

V and J are TRBV5-4 and TRBJ2-2; 8 positions agree with TRBD2. The CDR3 runs 15 residues. CDR1 is SGHNT and CDR2 is YYREEE in the germline V gene (reference sequence). The V and J ends lost 4 bases and 4 bases, in that order; junction bases with no gene match: 6. CDR3 DNA: TGTGCCAGCAGCCCGGGGGGGCAGATCACCGGGGAGCTGTTTTTT. Protein product: CASSPGGQITGELFF.

The chain recombines TRBV12-3 or TRBV12-4 with TRBJ1-1, with a tentative D call TRBD1 (5 bases). The V and J ends lost 6 bases and 9 bases respectively, with 17 bases between them. This CDR3 has 13 residues. The CDR3 is CASSLQQETKAFF. The CDR3 coding sequence is TGTGCCAGCAGCCTACAACAGGAGACGAAAGCTTTCTTT.

The rearrangement links TRBV2 to TRBJ2-1; perhaps TRBD1 as D (5 bases). The CDR3 totals 15 residues. Trimming cost V 6 bases and J 2 bases, with 14 bases left between them. CDR1 is SNHLY, CDR2 FYNNEI, per germline. Here the CDR3 reads CASSLDSSTYNEQFF. The CDR3 DNA reads as TGTGCCAGCAGCTTAGACAGTTCCACCTACAATGAGCAGTTCTTC.

This rearrangement joins TRBV6-5 to TRBJ2-7; 9 nucleotides agree with TRBD2. V shed 7 bases, J shed 0 bases, and the junction held 4 bases outside the gene matches. In germline, CDR1 is MNHEY, CDR2 SVGAGI. The CDR3 runs 14 residues. The CDR3 DNA sequence: TGTGCCAGCATAGAGCGGGGGGACTCCTACGAGCAGTACTTC. Protein: CASIERGDSYEQYF.

This clone was counted at least ten times. The chain combines TRBV6-6 with TRBJ1-1, with 10 bases matching TRBD1. Trimming removed 8 bases from V and 1 base from J; junction bases left unmatched: 4. Germline V CDR1 and CDR2: MNHNY, SVGAGI (reference sequence). This CDR3 spans 14 amino acids. The CDR3 DNA follows: TGTGCCAGCCTCCGGGACAGGGGGAACACTGAAGCTTTCTTT. Encoded protein: CASLRDRGNTEAFF.

The J gene is TRBJ2-3, the V gene TRBV3-1 (or the pseudogene TRBV3-2); 8 bases are a match to TRBD2. This CDR3 has 17 residues. Per germline, CDR1 LGHDT and CDR2 YNNKEL (reference sequence). The J segment lost 1 base and the V segment lost 4 bases, leaving 10 bases of the junction unmatched. CDR3 loop: CASSPGGRGGRTDTQYF. As DNA, the CDR3 is TGTGCCAGCAGCCCAGGAGGACGGGGGGGGCGCACAGATACGCAGTATTTT.